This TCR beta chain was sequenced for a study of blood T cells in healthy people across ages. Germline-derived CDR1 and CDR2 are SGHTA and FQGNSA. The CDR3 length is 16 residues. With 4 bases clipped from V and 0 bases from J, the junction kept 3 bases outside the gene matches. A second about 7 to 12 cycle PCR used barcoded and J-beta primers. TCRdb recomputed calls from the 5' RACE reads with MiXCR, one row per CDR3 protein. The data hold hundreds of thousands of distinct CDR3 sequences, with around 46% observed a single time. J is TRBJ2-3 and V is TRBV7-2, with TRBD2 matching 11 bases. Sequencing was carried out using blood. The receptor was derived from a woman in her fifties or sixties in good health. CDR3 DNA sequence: TGTGCCAGCAGCTCCTGGACTAGCGGGAGCACAGATACGCAGTATTTT. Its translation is CASSSWTSGSTDTQYF. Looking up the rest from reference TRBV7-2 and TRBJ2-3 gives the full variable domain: GAGVSQSPSNKVTEKGKDVELRCDPISGHTALYWYRQSLGQGLEFLIYFQGNSAPDKSGLPSDRFSAERTGGSVSTLTIQRTQQEDSAVYLCASSSWTSGSTDTQYFGPGTRLTVL.